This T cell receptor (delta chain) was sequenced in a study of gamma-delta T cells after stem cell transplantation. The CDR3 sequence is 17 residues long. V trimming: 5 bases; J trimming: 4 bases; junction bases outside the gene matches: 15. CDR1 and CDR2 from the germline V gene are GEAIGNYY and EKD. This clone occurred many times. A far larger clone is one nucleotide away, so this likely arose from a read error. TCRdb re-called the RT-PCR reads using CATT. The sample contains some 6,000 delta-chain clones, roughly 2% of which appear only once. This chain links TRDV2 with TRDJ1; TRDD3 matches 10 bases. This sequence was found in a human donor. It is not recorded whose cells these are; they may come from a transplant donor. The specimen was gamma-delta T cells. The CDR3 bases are TGTGCCTGTGGCCAAGTACTGGGGGATCTGAAGTACGATAAACTCATCTTT. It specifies CACGQVLGDLKYDKLIF.